The TCR beta chain under discussion was sequenced for a study of blood T cell repertoires in COVID-19. Overall study context: Sample material is recorded as cDNA or gDNA derived from T cells, B-cell-depleted T cells, or PBMCs.

Which cohort a participant joined came from the clinical history participants gave. In Cohort 3, a recovered donor had either two negative PCRs, clearance, or symptom resolution. This clone has a single count. In the original processing: How many nucleated cells were present was estimated from reference gene primer amplification. Data came from immunoSEQ multiplex PCR; TCRdb stores just in-frame clones and leaves some out. V and J calls and clone size are as listed in that table; D and trimming were resolved from the DNA. The data hold fewer than 200,000 clones, with approximately 82% observed a single time. The source is a woman aged 50 to 60 who had recovered from COVID-19. Sequencing used PBMCs or T cells enriched from blood (not recorded which).

The CDR3 loop reads CARASGRAGETQYF. Written as DNA, the CDR3 is TGTGCTAGGGCTAGCGGGAGGGCCGGGGAGACCCAGTACTTC. This rearrangement joins TRBV6-5 to TRBJ2-5; 12 bases line up with TRBD2. This CDR3 has 14 residues. CDR1 and CDR2 (germline): MNHEY, SVGAGI.